Listed here is a single TCR beta chain. The antigen is not known. This record belongs to a study of shared clonotypes between healthy human individuals. Study observations and caveats: The study found lower generation probabilities in non-shared clonotypes than in those shared by all four donors.

CDR1 and CDR2 (germline): MDHEN, SYDVKM. The V and J ends lost 1 base and 4 bases, in that order; junction bases with no gene match: 7. The CDR3 loop spans 17 amino acids. The donors, all of them Caucasian adults, lived in Nashville, Tennessee. Into CD45RA+ naive and CD45RA-negative memory subsets, the CD4+ cells were split. Sorted subsets were amplified in replicate PCRs using approximately 0.2 ug DNA, about 30,000 T cell genomes. Method: immunoSEQ multiplex PCR; TCRdb's copy keeps in-frame clones and lacks some. Found here are 2 million to 2.5 million clones, approximately 96% of them singletons; the top ten hold about 0.13%.

This sequence joins TRBV28 and TRBJ2-2, with 9 nucleotides matching TRBD1. The sample comprised naive CD4+ T cells sorted from blood. The sample's subset: CD45RA+ positively selected. This TCR was sampled from a man aged 18 to 35 in good health. CDR3 loop: CASSLSDRGVRTGELFF. CDR3 in DNA: TGTGCCAGCAGTTTATCCGACAGGGGGGTTCGCACCGGGGAGCTGTTTTTT.